The entry below gives a single TCR beta chain sequence along with its context. In this sample, this clonotype turned up many times. No cognate antigen has been identified for it. No much larger clonotype is one base removed from it; base qualities were not supplied. Spanning cysteine to phenylalanine, the CDR3 consists of 13 amino acids. Left in the record is the CDR3 DNA by itself, 39 bases read in frame from the first base. For CDR1 and CDR2, the germline V gene (reference sequence) lists DFQATT and SNEGSKA. The method was 5' RACE. Sequencer: Illumina HiSeq 2500. A second PCR of roughly 6 to 11 cycles was run with a J-beta primer mix and a sample-barcoded 5' primer. A template-switch 5' adaptor carrying 12 random nucleotides introduced a unique molecular identifier onto each TCR beta cDNA molecule. Each sample yielded at least 3 million CDR3-containing paired-end reads. First-strand cDNA was synthesized from all RNA with the Mint cDNA synthesis kit, primed by a TRBC-specific oligonucleotide. After uracil-DNA glycosylase treatment, a first 18-cycle PCR used universal primers M1SS and BC2_uni_R on all cDNA. The source study handled its data this way. Normalization of each sample was performed by random selection of 1 million high-quality reads, each carrying a distinct molecular identifier. Instead of being binned into consensus sequences, reads with shared molecular identifiers were discarded. MiTCR, with a Q25 quality threshold and the strictest error-elimination algorithm, was used for CDR3 identification, clonotype clustering and error correction. Lower-bound total TCR beta diversity was estimated with a nonparametric unseen species model using Euler transformation. TCRdb reanalyzed the raw reads on its own, using fastp at Q25 for trimming and MiXCR for clone calling, and kept in-frame beta chains. Rows with one shared CDR3 protein collapse into an entry with the most common genes and DNA. The V and J calls come from TCRdb's annotation, not from the publication. For this sample there are around 650,000 distinct CDR3 sequences; 32% appear just once. 15% of the sample is in the top ten clones.

Donors were approximately 42 systemically healthy Caucasian individuals from Russia aged roughly 6 to 95 years. Each donor gave roughly 9.5 milliliters of peripheral blood, collected into EDTA-treated Vacutainer tubes. Ficoll-Paque density-gradient centrifugation was used to isolate PBMCs, with at least 6.5 million per sample. Trizol reagent was used to extract total RNA from PBMCs, with at least 6 micrograms per sample. Naive CD45RAhigh/CD27high T cell percentages were measured by flow cytometry on a PBMC aliquot from every donor. The sample originates from a study of blood T cells in healthy people across ages (dated by TCRdb to the mid-2010s). Regarding the study in general: In model experiments, template switching captured roughly one uniquely barcoded TCR beta cDNA molecule for every two T cells. To track age-related changes in TCR beta repertoire diversity, the study relied on deep sequencing normalized with unique cDNA molecular identifiers. Four age groups were formed from the donors: young (average about 15 years), middle-aged (approximately 39), aged (roughly 58) and long-lived (more than 75). To avoid experimental bias, donors of different ages were randomly spread across the sequencing lanes. Using the same blood draw, the study looked at two additional independent replicas of 1 million unique cDNA reads for two donors, one aged 18 to 30 and the other aged 80 or older. Study-wide findings and limitations: Compared with the aged group, more naive CD4+ T cells, fewer expanded clones and increased TCR diversity were shown by the long-lived group, suggesting age selection. Observed TCR beta diversity per million T cells fell roughly linearly with age, and a significant reduction was already apparent by age about 36. Total diversity estimates from one million sequenced T cells were considered lower bounds and underestimates. Conclusive comparison of naive and antigen-experienced compartments was prevented by the profiling of bulk unsorted PBMCs. The CMV infection status of donors was not known, potentially confounding age-related changes in expanded clonotypes. Observed TCR beta diversity correlated strongly with the percentage of naive T cells measured by flow cytometry.

This chain joins TRBV20-1 to TRBJ2-1, and 10 junctional nucleotides match TRBD1. Material for sequencing was blood. The receptor's source is an elderly woman in good health. Donor details come from another sample of the same person, matched by shared clones. The nucleotide sequence is TGCAGGGGACAGGGGAACTCCTACAATGAGCAGTTCTTC. Translated, this gives CRGQGNSYNEQFF.